This record covers a single T cell receptor (beta chain). What it binds is not known. This sample was taken from a study of high-grade serous ovarian cancer treatment subgroups. Regarding the study as a whole: Spatial context was lost because tumors were sequenced in bulk.

Tumor samples were taken before definitive surgery or chemotherapy. Sequencing was performed with immunoSEQ multiplex PCR; in TCRdb, only in-frame clones are kept and a portion is missing. The repertoire holds 19,000 or so clones, with around 75% as singletons. The origin of this receptor is a human donor with high-grade serous ovarian cancer. Sample: tumor tissue.

The CDR3 loop is CASSSGTGGELYIGELFF. CDR3 coding DNA: TGTGCCAGCAGCTCCGGGACAGGGGGCGAACTTTACATCGGGGAGCTGTTTTTT. The rearrangement joins TRBV28 to TRBJ2-2, with 12 bases fitting TRBD1. CDR3 length: 18 residues. The V and J ends lost 6 bases and 7 bases, in that order; junction bases with no gene match: 15. CDR1 and CDR2 from the germline V gene are MDHEN and SYDVKM. The whole variable domain, filled in from reference TRBV28 and TRBJ2-2, reads DVKVTQSSRYLVKRTGEKVFLECVQDMDHENMFWYRQDPGLGLRLIYFSYDVKMKEKGDIPEGYSVSREKKERFSLILESASTNQTSMYLCASSSGTGGELYIGELFFGEGSRLTVL.